This TCR beta chain was profiled in a study of naive and memory T cell subsets (TCRdb year 2017). With respect to the entire study: Sorted naive and memory T cell subsets from peripheral blood were analyzed in the study using a UMI-based, open-source pipeline for TCR alpha and beta sequencing. The results of the functional CMV T cell responses matched the IgG serology results in every case. RNA was DNase-treated and reverse transcribed with TCR constant-region primers, mostly using SuperScript III.

From the second PCR step onward, the TCR alpha chain libraries and the TCR beta chain libraries were amplified separately. To determine each donor's CMV status, fresh PBMCs were stimulated overnight with CMV viral lysate, and IFNgamma production from CD4+ T cells was then assessed. Miltenyi beads were used first to positively select CD4 T cells, and CD8 T cells were then positively selected from the CD4-negative fraction. After staining for CD3, CD4, CD8, CD45RA, CD27 and a live/dead dye, cells were sorted on a BD Aria II into four subsets based on CD45RA and CD27. Blood was obtained from a few healthy volunteers, and the blood from each volunteer was fractionated into CD4 and CD8 T cells and subsequently into four differentiation subsets. Approximately 120 ml of peripheral blood was collected from each donor, and PBMC were isolated by Ficoll-Paque PLUS density-gradient centrifugation. Sorted cells were lysed in RLT buffer, after which RNA was extracted using a Qiagen RNeasy kit and stored at -80 degrees C.

To prepare the library, UMI-ligation and nested PCR was applied. The beta constant-region primer consisted of an equimolar mixture of two oligonucleotides that together covered TRBC1 and TRBC2. The ligated cDNA went through four rounds of PCR with nested alpha and beta constant-region primers together with the SP2 primer. T4 RNA ligase 1 ligated a single-stranded oligonucleotide carrying the SP2 primer and a 12-nucleotide UMI to the cDNA 3' end. The ligation reaction was kept at 16 degrees C for 20-24 hours. To avoid over-amplification, PCR2 was usually performed as a SYBR Green qPCR and halted once a predetermined threshold was reached. Agencourt AMPure XP magnetic beads were used for all purifications after the first. Library quantification was done by Qubit, followed by a TapeStation check on which the main peak was expected at around 650 bp. Sequencing of the pooled libraries was done on an Illumina MiSeq using v2 2x251 paired-end kits, which typically yielded roughly 0.9-2.1 million reads per sample. Each sample's library went into the pool at roughly 4 nM, and roughly 5-8% PhiX was added to help with cluster recognition. In the original analysis: Using tag matching that tolerated one base-pair mismatch, Decombinator assigned V and J genes to FASTQ reads that had been processed by Demultiplexor. Collapsinator relied on UMIs to fix sequencing errors as well as frequency errors caused by PCR heterogeneity. CDR3Translator translated TCRs and extracted CDR3s from the conserved cysteine to the FGXG phenylalanine, flagging non-productive sequences. Gini, Shannon entropy and inverse Simpson indices were computed after subsampling the repertoires to the same number of UMI-defined TCRs. Within the linear range, a power law was fitted by maximum likelihood to the distributions of clonotype abundance. On one naive CD8 sample, the pipeline and MIGEC gave similar UMI counts, unique TCR numbers and clonal distributions. One analysis removed from the naive repertoire any naive TCRs that were also found in any memory subset from the same donor. Repertoires were searched for 7,000 to 7,500 CMV-associated CDR3 sequences compiled from VDJdb and a published dataset. In TCRdb, the public reads were trimmed at Q25 with fastp and aligned with MiXCR, with productive beta chains retained. CDR3 protein duplicates are merged, each entry listing the most common genes and DNA. These V and J calls are TCRdb output, not the study's own analysis. For this sample the table gives 120,000 to 150,000 distinct CDR3 sequences, of which about 20% were detected only once. In total, the top ten clones hold about 0.57% of the sample.

Study-level results and caveats: RNA-based TCR counts may be affected by expression changes linked to T cell activation and differentiation. Naive repertoires, especially CD8, contained a few larger clonotypes, possibly memory cells re-expressing CD45RA. TCR abundance followed a power law whose exponent differed between naive and memory subsets but was consistent across the three individuals. The repertoire findings for the naive and memory subsets could not be validated, as no ground truth was available. Clonotypes were defined as single alpha or beta chain sequences, not paired alpha/beta receptors. In both CD4 and CD8 cells, going from naive through CM, EM and EMRA, the Gini index went up while Shannon and inverse Simpson diversity went down. After error correction, over 95% of naive TCR sequences appeared only once, giving much steeper abundance distributions than memory subsets.

This clonotype appeared a few times. Its specific antigen is unknown. No quality values exist for individual bases; no much larger clone is one base distant. Reading the germline V gene gives CDR1 SGHVS and CDR2 FNYEAQ. Counted from cysteine to phenylalanine, this CDR3 has 13 amino acids. Solely the CDR3 DNA is kept, with 39 bases framed from the first base. The trim is 2 bases for V and 8 bases for J, with a gap of 12 bases between the germline ends. This chain is built from TRBV7-6 and TRBJ1-2; the D region possibly corresponds to TRBD1 (6 bases align). Sequencing was done on a sample of naive CD8+ T cells from blood. Interpreted using the paper, the cell subset or site label stands for: naive T cells, CD45RA high CD27+. The receptor's source is a human donor in good health. The CDR3 reads as follows: CASSLSGERGYTF. The DNA is TGTGCCAGCAGCTTATCAGGGGAAAGGGGCTACACCTTC.